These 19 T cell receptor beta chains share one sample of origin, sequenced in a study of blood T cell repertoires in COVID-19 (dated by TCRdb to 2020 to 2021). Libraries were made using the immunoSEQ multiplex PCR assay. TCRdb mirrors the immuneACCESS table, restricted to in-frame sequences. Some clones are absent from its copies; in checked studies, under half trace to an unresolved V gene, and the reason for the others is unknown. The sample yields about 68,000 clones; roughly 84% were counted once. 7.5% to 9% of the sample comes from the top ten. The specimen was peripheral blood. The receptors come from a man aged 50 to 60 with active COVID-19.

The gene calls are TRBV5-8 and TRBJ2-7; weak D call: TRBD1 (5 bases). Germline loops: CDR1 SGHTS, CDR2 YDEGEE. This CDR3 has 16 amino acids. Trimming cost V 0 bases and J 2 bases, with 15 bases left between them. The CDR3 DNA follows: TGTGCCAGCAGCTTGGGGTTGTCCAGGGTGGCCTACGAGCAGTACTTC. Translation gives CASSLGLSRVAYEQYF.

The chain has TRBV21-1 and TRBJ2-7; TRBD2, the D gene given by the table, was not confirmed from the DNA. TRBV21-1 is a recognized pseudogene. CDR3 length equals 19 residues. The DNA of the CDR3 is TGTGCCAGCAGCAATAATTGCCGTAGCATGTGGCTAGTCTCCTACGAGCAGTACTTC. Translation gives CASSNNCRSMWLVSYEQYF.

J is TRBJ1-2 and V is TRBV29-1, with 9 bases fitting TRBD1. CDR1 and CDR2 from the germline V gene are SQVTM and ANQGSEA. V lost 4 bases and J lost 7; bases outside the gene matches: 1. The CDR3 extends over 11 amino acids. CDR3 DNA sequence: TGCAGCGTTGGGACAGGGGTTGGCTACACCTTC. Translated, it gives CSVGTGVGYTF.

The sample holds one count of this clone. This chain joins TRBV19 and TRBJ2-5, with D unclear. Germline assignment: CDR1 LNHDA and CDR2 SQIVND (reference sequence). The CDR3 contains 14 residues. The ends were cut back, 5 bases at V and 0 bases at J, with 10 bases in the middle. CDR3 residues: CASSLSPHQETQYF. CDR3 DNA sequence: TGTGCCAGTAGTCTATCGCCCCACCAAGAGACCCAGTACTTC. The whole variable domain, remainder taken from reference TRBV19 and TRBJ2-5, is DGGITQSPKYLFRKEGQNVTLSCEQNLNHDAMYWYRQDPGQGLRLIYYSQIVNDFQKGDIAEGYSVSREKKESFPLTVTSAQKNPTAFYLCASSLSPHQETQYFGPGTRLLVL.

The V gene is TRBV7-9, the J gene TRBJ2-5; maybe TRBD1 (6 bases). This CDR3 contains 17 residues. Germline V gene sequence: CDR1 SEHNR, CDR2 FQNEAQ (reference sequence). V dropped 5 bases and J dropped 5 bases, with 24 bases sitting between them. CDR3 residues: CASSPPEQGPYVETQYF. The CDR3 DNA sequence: TGTGCCAGCAGCCCACCCGAACAGGGACCGTATGTTGAGACCCAGTACTTC.

The CDR3 protein is CASSPGSSLYYEQYF. In DNA, the CDR3 is TGTGCCAGCTCACCCGGGTCTAGCCTATACTACGAGCAGTACTTC. The rearrangement links TRBV18 to TRBJ2-7, with a possible D match to TRBD2 (5 bases). CDR1 KGHSH and CDR2 LQKENI come from the germline V gene. The ends were cut back, 3 bases at V and 3 bases at J, with 15 bases in the middle. The CDR3 contains 15 residues.

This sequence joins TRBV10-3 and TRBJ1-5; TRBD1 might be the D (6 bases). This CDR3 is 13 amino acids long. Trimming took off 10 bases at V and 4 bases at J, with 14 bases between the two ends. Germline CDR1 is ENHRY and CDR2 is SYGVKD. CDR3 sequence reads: CATHRDINQPQHF. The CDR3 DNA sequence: TGTGCCACCCACCGGGACATTAATCAGCCCCAGCATTTT.

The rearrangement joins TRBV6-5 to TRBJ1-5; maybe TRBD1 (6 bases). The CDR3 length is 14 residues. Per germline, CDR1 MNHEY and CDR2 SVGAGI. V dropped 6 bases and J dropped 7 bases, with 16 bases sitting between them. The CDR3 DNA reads TGTGCCAGCAGCCTTACAGGGAAGGAACAGCCCCAGCATTTT. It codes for CASSLTGKEQPQHF.

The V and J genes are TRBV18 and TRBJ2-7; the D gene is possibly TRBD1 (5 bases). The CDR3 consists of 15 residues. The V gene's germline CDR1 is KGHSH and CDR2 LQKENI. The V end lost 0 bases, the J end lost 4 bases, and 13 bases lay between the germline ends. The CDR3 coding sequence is TGTGCCAGCTCACCACCGGGCAGGGTGGGGTACGAGCAGTACTTC. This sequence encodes CASSPPGRVGYEQYF.

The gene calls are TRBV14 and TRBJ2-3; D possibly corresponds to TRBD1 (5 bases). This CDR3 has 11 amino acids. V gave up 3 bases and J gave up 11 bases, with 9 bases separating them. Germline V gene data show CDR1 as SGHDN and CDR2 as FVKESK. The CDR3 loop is CASSQGRKQYF. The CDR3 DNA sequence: TGTGCCAGCAGCCAGGGGCGAAAGCAGTATTTT. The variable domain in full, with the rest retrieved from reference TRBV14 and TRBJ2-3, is EAGVTQFPSHSVIEKGQTVTLRCDPISGHDNLYWYRRVMGKEIKFLLHFVKESKQDESGMPNNRFLAERTGGTYSTLKVQPAELEDSGVYFCASSQGRKQYFGPGTRLTVL.

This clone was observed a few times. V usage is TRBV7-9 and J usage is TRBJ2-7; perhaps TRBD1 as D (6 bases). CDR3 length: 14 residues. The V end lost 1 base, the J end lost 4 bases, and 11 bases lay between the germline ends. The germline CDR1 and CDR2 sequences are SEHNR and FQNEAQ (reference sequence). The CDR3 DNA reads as TGTGCCAGCAGCTTAGAAGGACAGCCATACGAGCAGTACTTC. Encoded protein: CASSLEGQPYEQYF.

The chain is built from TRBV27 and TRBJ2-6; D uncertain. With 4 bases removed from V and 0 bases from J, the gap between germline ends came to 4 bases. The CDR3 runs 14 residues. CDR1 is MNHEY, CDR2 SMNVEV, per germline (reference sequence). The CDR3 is CASSSGSGANVLTF. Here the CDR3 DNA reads TGTGCCAGCAGTTCAGGCTCTGGGGCCAACGTCCTGACTTTC.

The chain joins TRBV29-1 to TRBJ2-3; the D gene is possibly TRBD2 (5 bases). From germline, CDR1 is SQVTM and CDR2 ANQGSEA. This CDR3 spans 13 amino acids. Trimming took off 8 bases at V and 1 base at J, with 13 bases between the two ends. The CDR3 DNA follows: TGCAGCTCAACGGGAAAGGGCACAGATACGCAGTATTTT. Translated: CSSTGKGTDTQYF.

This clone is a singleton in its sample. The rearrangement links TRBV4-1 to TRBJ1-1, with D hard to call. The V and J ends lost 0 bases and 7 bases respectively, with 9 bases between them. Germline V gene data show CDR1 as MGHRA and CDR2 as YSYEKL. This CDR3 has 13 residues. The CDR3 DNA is TGCGCCAGCAGCCAAGATGTTTCGAGTGAAGCTTTCTTT. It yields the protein CASSQDVSSEAFF.

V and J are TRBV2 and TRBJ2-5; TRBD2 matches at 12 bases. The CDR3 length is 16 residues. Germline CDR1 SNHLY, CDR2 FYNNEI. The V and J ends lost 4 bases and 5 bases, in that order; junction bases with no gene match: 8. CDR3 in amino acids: CASSATSGSGSETQYF. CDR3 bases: TGTGCCAGCAGTGCGACTAGCGGGAGCGGCTCGGAGACCCAGTACTTC.

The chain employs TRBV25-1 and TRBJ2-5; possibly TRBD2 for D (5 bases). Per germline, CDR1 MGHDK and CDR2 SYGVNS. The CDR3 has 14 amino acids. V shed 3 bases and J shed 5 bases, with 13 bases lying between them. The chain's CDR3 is CASSDPSRTETQYF. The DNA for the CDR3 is TGTGCCAGCAGTGACCCTAGCCGTACGGAGACCCAGTACTTC. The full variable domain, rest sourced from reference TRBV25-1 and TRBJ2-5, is EADIYQTPRYLVIGTGKKITLECSQTMGHDKMYWYQQDPGMELHLIHYSYGVNSTEKGDLSSESTVSRIRTEHFPLTLESARPSHTSQYLCASSDPSRTETQYFGPGTRLLVL.

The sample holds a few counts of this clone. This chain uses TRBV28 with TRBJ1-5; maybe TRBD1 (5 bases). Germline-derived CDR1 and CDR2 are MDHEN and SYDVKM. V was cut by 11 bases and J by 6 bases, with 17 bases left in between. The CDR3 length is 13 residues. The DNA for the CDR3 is TGTGCCGGGCGGGACGGGGAAGGTCAGCCCCAGCATTTT. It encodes CAGRDGEGQPQHF. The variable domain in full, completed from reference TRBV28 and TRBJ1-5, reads DVKVTQSSRYLVKRTGEKVFLECVQDMDHENMFWYRQDPGLGLRLIYFSYDVKMKEKGDIPEGYSVSREKKERFSLILESASTNQTSMYLCAGRDGEGQPQHFGDGTRLSIL.

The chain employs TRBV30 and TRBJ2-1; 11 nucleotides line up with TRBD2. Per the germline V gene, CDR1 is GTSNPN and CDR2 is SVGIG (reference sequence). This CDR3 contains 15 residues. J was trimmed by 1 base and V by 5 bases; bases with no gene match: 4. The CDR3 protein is CAWSSGRSSYNEQFF. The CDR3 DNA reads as TGTGCCTGGTCTAGCGGGAGGTCATCCTACAATGAGCAGTTCTTC.

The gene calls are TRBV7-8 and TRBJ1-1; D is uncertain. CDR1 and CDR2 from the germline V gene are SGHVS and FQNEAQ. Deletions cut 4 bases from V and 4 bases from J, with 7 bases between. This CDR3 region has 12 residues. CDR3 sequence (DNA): TGTGCCAGCAGCTCGTTGAGCACTGAAGCTTTCTTT. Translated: CASSSLSTEAFF.